A single sample gave rise to the 25 T cell receptor beta chains below, sequenced in a study of CD8+ T cells in alopecia areata. RNA was extracted and reverse transcribed into cDNA as the sequencing template. TCRdb keeps only in-frame clones here, not all; method: immunoSEQ multiplex PCR. Counted here are some 99,000 clones, 40% to 55% occurring once; the ten biggest clones make up 0.75% to 0.8%. The sequenced material came from CD4+ T cells sorted from blood. Receptors originate from a human donor with alopecia areata.

This chain links TRBV11-2 with TRBJ1-2; unclear D gene. The CDR3 covers 13 residues. The ends were cut back, 5 bases at V and 5 bases at J, with 12 bases in the middle. Germline CDR1 SGHAT, CDR2 FQNNGV. The CDR3 bases are TGTGCCAGCAGCACTGAGATTGGGTATGGCTACACCTTC. It yields the protein CASSTEIGYGYTF.

This clone has a single count. Germline is not matched at one junction end, which may reflect a read error. J is TRBJ1-1 and V is TRBV30; the D is unclear. The germline V gene has CDR1 GTSNPN and CDR2 SVGIG (reference sequence). The CDR3 has 14 amino acids. Here the CDR3 reads CAWSEDFFGTEASF. In DNA, the CDR3 is TGTGCCTGGAGTGAAGACTTTTTCGGCACTGAAGCTTCCTTT.

This clone was observed once. The J gene is TRBJ2-1, the V gene TRBV29-1; the D gene is possibly TRBD2 (5 bases). Trimming took 1 base from V and 7 from J, leaving 11 bases between them. The CDR3 length is 13 residues. Germline assignment: CDR1 SQVTM and CDR2 ANQGSEA. The CDR3 DNA is TGCAGCGTTGAAGCGCGAGGGATTAATGAGCAGTTCTTC. Translated: CSVEARGINEQFF.

The V call is TRBV15, the J call TRBJ2-3, with D perhaps matching TRBD1 or TRBD2 (6 bases each). CDR3 length: 18 amino acids. V was pared by 1 base and J by 0 bases, with 17 bases between. CDR1 and CDR2 from the germline V gene are LNHNV and YYDKDF (reference sequence). CDR3 sequence reads: CATSRVAFGGPSTDTQYF. CDR3 nucleotides: TGTGCCACCAGCAGAGTAGCTTTTGGGGGGCCTAGCACAGATACGCAGTATTTT.

This clone was observed a few times. V gene TRBV29-1 combines with J gene TRBJ1-4; possible D gene TRBD1, 5 bases. The CDR3 runs to 13 residues. Deletions cut 6 bases from V and 2 bases from J, with 10 bases between. CDR1 and CDR2 (germline): SQVTM, ANQGSEA. CDR3 residues: CSVQGATNEKLFF. CDR3 in DNA: TGCAGCGTCCAGGGCGCGACTAATGAAAAACTGTTTTTT. Full variable domain (missing parts from reference TRBV29-1 and TRBJ1-4): SAVISQKPSRDICQRGTSLTIQCQVDSQVTMMFWYRQQPGQSLTLIATANQGSEATYESGFVIDKFPISRPNLTFSTLTVSNMSPEDSSIYLCSVQGATNEKLFFGSGTQLSVL.

This clone came up a few times. The chain carries TRBV27 and TRBJ2-2; no firm D call. The V and J ends lost 0 bases and 1 base respectively, with 3 bases between them. This CDR3 spans 14 amino acids. Germline values: CDR1 MNHEY, CDR2 SMNVEV (reference sequence). The CDR3 region is CASSLSWNTGELFF. In DNA form, the CDR3 reads TGTGCCAGCAGTTTATCATGGAACACCGGGGAGCTGTTTTTT.

This clone was seen only once. This rearrangement joins TRBV11-2 to TRBJ2-3; no definite D call. CDR1 is SGHAT, CDR2 FQNNGV, per germline. V lost 5 bases to trimming and J lost 4 bases, with 13 bases between them. The CDR3 covers 14 residues. CDR3 residues: CASSLNIGPDTQYF. The CDR3 region has the DNA TGTGCCAGCAGCCTCAATATCGGCCCAGATACGCAGTATTTT. Full variable domain (rest looked up from reference TRBV11-2 and TRBJ2-3): EAGVAQSPRYKIIEKRQSVAFWCNPISGHATLYWYQQILGQGPKLLIQFQNNGVVDDSQLPKDRFSAERLKGVDSTLKIQPAKLEDSAVYLCASSLNIGPDTQYFGPGTRLTVL.

This clone was seen more than once but under ten times. The chain joins TRBV29-1 to TRBJ2-5, with 7 bases aligning to TRBD1. V gave up 3 bases and J gave up 4 bases; unmatched junction bases: 8. Germline CDR1 is SQVTM and CDR2 is ANQGSEA. This CDR3 is 14 amino acids long. As DNA, the CDR3 is TGCAGCGTTGACAACCAGGGGGTCGGAGAGACCCAGTACTTC. It specifies CSVDNQGVGETQYF.

The genes are TRBV29-1 and TRBJ2-4; 8 nucleotides agree with TRBD1. This CDR3 region has 18 residues. Per germline, CDR1 SQVTM and CDR2 ANQGSEA. Trimming at V came to 4 bases and at J to 1 base, leaving 15 bases not matched to a gene. Written as DNA, the CDR3 is TGCAGCGTTGCTGCCCTTAAATCTCAGGGGGCGGCCAAAAACATTCAGTACTTC. Protein: CSVAALKSQGAAKNIQYF.

This clone came up once. V and J are TRBV27 and TRBJ2-7, with D possibly TRBD1 on 5 matching bases. The germline gives CDR1 MNHEY, CDR2 SMNVEV (reference sequence). Trimming took 7 bases from V and 0 from J, leaving 10 bases between them. The CDR3 has 13 amino acids. For the CDR3, the DNA is TGTGCCAGCAAGGACATCGACTCCTACGAGCAGTACTTC. Amino acid sequence: CASKDIDSYEQYF.

V gene TRBV7-3 combines with J gene TRBJ2-1; TRBD2 matches at 9 bases. Germline trimming cut 5 bases from V and 6 bases from J; bases unmatched to any gene: 5. The CDR3 extends over 14 amino acids. Looked up from germline, CDR1 is SGHTA and CDR2 is FQGTGA. CDR3 sequence (DNA): TGTGCCAGCAGCCGGTCGACTAGCGGCAATGAGCAGTTCTTC. It yields the protein CASSRSTSGNEQFF.

The gene calls are TRBV30 and TRBJ1-1; 7 bases line up with TRBD1. Losses at the gene ends were 1 base for V and 6 bases for J; bases not matched to a gene: 5. CDR3 length: 13 amino acids. Germline V gene lookup returns CDR1 GTSNPN and CDR2 SVGIG (reference sequence). CDR3 amino acids: CAWSADRASEAFF. Written as DNA, the CDR3 is TGTGCCTGGAGTGCCGACAGGGCCTCTGAAGCTTTCTTT.

The V gene is TRBV30, the J gene TRBJ2-7; D remains unclear. The CDR3 covers 11 residues. V lost 2 bases to trimming and J lost 5 bases, with 7 bases between them. Per germline, CDR1 GTSNPN and CDR2 SVGIG (reference sequence). Here the CDR3 DNA reads TGTGCCTGGAGTCTATGGGACGAGCAGTACTTC. Encoded protein: CAWSLWDEQYF.

The gene calls are TRBV9 and TRBJ1-1; no definite D call. CDR1 and CDR2 from the germline V gene are SGDLS and YYNGEE. V dropped 0 bases and J dropped 0 bases, with 9 bases sitting between them. The CDR3 length is 15 residues. The CDR3, as DNA: TGTGCCAGCAGCGTAGCCGCAGGCCTGAACACTGAAGCTTTCTTT. Translation gives CASSVAAGLNTEAFF. The full variable domain, rest sourced from reference TRBV9 and TRBJ1-1, is DSGVTQTPKHLITATGQRVTLRCSPRSGDLSVYWYQQSLDQGLQFLIQYYNGEERAKGNILERFSAQQFPDLHSELNLSSLELGDSALYFCASSVAAGLNTEAFFGQGTRLTVV.

This clone was counted between two and nine times. This chain uses TRBV23-1 with TRBJ2-7; no clear D gene. TRBV23-1 qualifies as an ORF whose function is uncertain. The V end was cut by 0 bases, the J end by 5 bases, with 14 bases between. The CDR3 sequence is 15 residues long. The CDR3 DNA sequence: TGCGCCAGCAGTCAATCTTATAGGCCGCTTAACGAGCAGTACTTC. Translating it yields CASSQSYRPLNEQYF.

The genes are TRBV6-5 and TRBJ2-7; a weak D match, TRBD2 (5 bases). The germline V gene encodes CDR1 MNHEY and CDR2 SVGAGI. V lost 5 bases and J 5 bases, leaving 10 bases between the germline ends. The CDR3 extends over 12 amino acids. CDR3 sequence: CASSDRGDEQYF. The CDR3 DNA sequence: TGTGCCAGCAGTGATCGGGGAGACGAGCAGTACTTC.

This sequence joins TRBV29-1 and TRBJ2-3; 11 nucleotides match TRBD2. Per the germline V gene, CDR1 is SQVTM and CDR2 is ANQGSEA. Losses at the gene ends were 7 bases for V and 2 bases for J; bases not matched to a gene: 5. This CDR3 contains 14 residues. The DNA of the CDR3 is TGCAGCGGTGGACTAGCGGGTTTCACAGATACGCAGTATTTT. Protein: CSGGLAGFTDTQYF.

The chain employs TRBV30 and TRBJ2-5; 11 bases match TRBD1. The ends lost 8 bases at V and 5 bases at J; junction bases unmatched: 7. This CDR3 has 13 residues. Germline V lookup: CDR1 GTSNPN, CDR2 SVGIG (reference sequence). In nucleotides, the CDR3 is TGTGCCGGGGACAGGGGGTTTGCGGAGACCCAGTACTTC. It translates to CAGDRGFAETQYF. Supplemented by reference TRBV30 and TRBJ2-5, the full variable domain reads SQTIHQWPATLVQPVGSPLSLECTVEGTSNPNLYWYRQAAGRGLQLLFYSVGIGQISSEVPQNLSASRPQDRQFILSSKKLLLSDSGFYLCAGDRGFAETQYFGPGTRLLVL.

This chain links TRBV4-1 with TRBJ1-5; a possible D gene is TRBD1 (5 bases). Trimming left V 0 bases short and J 9 bases short, with 15 bases between. Germline V lookup: CDR1 MGHRA, CDR2 YSYEKL. The CDR3 contains 15 residues. The CDR3 bases are TGCGCCAGCAGCCAAGACCCAGCGGGGACGTGGCCCCAGCATTTT. Protein sequence: CASSQDPAGTWPQHF.

The V gene is TRBV30, the J gene TRBJ2-1, with D hard to call. This CDR3 has 11 amino acids. Germline lookup yields CDR1 GTSNPN and CDR2 SVGIG (reference sequence). Trimming shortened V by 0 bases and J by 9 bases, and 6 bases separated the two germline ends. This chain's CDR3 is CAWSVVSEQFF. DNA for the CDR3: TGTGCCTGGAGTGTGGTTAGTGAGCAGTTCTTC. Variable domain in full (rest from reference TRBV30 and TRBJ2-1): SQTIHQWPATLVQPVGSPLSLECTVEGTSNPNLYWYRQAAGRGLQLLFYSVGIGQISSEVPQNLSASRPQDRQFILSSKKLLLSDSGFYLCAWSVVSEQFFGPGTRLTVL.

In its sample, this clone was seen a few times. The chain employs TRBV28 and TRBJ1-2; a weak D match, TRBD1 (6 bases). The germline V and J ends were trimmed by 5 bases and 5 bases, with 18 bases remaining between them. The length of the CDR3 is 15 residues. Germline assignment: CDR1 MDHEN and CDR2 SYDVKM. As DNA, the CDR3 is TGTGCCAGCAGTGTATTGGGGGGCGATAGTTATGGCTACACCTTC. Protein sequence: CASSVLGGDSYGYTF.

This clone appeared a few times. This chain links TRBV30 with TRBJ2-7, with D possibly TRBD2 on 6 matching bases. The CDR3 is made up of 12 amino acids. V was shortened by 3 bases and J by 4 bases, with 10 bases between the two germline ends. CDR1 is GTSNPN, CDR2 SVGIG, per germline (reference sequence). CDR3 loop: CAWSTGGYEQYF. CDR3 coding DNA: TGTGCCTGGAGCACCGGAGGGTACGAGCAGTACTTC.

This clone was seen a handful of times. This chain uses TRBV29-1 with TRBJ2-1, with a weak D call TRBD1 (6 bases). There are 11 residues in the CDR3. Trimming removed 6 bases from V and 9 bases from J, with 12 bases in between. In germline, CDR1 is SQVTM, CDR2 ANQGSEA. The CDR3 protein is CSVKGGSEQFF. The CDR3 coding sequence is TGCAGCGTGAAAGGGGGTAGTGAGCAGTTCTTC.

This clone came up once. The rearrangement links TRBV7-2 to TRBJ2-3; tentatively, D is TRBD2 (5 bases). The V gene's germline CDR1 is SGHTA and CDR2 FQGNSA. V was pared by 3 bases and J by 1 base, with 20 bases between. There are 18 residues in the CDR3. CDR3 DNA sequence: TGTGCCAGCAGCTTCGCAATCTCCGGCGGGCACCGCACAGATACGCAGTATTTT. It translates to CASSFAISGGHRTDTQYF.

For this clone: This sample includes further DNA sequences coding for the same CDR3. The rearrangement links TRBV9 to TRBJ1-6; D remains ambiguous. V lost 0 bases to trimming and J lost 11 bases, with 9 bases between them. Germline loops: CDR1 SGDLS, CDR2 YYNGEE. This CDR3 is 13 amino acids long. The CDR3 DNA is TGTGCCAGCAGCGTAGCTGGATATCCACCCCTCCACTTT. Encoded protein: CASSVAGYPPLHF.